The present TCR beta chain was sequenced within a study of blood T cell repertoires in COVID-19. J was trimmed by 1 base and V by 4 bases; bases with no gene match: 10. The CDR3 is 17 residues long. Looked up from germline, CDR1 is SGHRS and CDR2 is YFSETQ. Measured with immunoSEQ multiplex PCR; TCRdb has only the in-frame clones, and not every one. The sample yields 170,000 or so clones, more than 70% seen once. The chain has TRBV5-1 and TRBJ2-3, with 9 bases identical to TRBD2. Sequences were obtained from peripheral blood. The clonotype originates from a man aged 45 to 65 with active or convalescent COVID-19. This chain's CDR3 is CASSLAGSGLGTDTQYF. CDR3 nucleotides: TGCGCCAGCAGCCTAGCGGGGTCTGGCTTGGGCACAGATACGCAGTATTTT. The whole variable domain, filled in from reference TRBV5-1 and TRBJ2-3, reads KAGVTQTPRYLIKTRGQQVTLSCSPISGHRSVSWYQQTPGQGLQFLFEYFSETQRNKGNFPGRFSGRQFSNSRSEMNVSTLELGDSALYLCASSLAGSGLGTDTQYFGPGTRLTVL.